Below are 9 T cell receptor beta chains sequenced from a single sample in a study of T cells in Graves' hyperthyroidism and ophthalmopathy. Amplification targeted TCR beta CDR3 regions from RNA transcripts. HTBI primers were employed in a first-round RT-PCR of the TCR CDR3. TCRdb processed the multiplex PCR reads anew with MiXCR; each CDR3 protein has one entry. Of roughly 180,000 distinct CDR3 sequences listed, approximately 15% were seen once; the top ten hold 29%. The source material was blood. The receptors originated from a woman in her fifties or sixties with Graves' hyperthyroidism.

V is TRBV18 and J is TRBJ2-3, with D tentatively TRBD2 (6 bases). CDR3 length: 14 residues. Germline CDR1 reads KGHSH; CDR2 reads LQKENI. V was shortened by 4 bases and J by 4 bases, with 12 bases between the two germline ends. CDR3 sequence: CASSRAGPSDTQYF. CDR3 nucleotides: TGTGCCAGCTCACGGGCGGGGCCATCAGATACGCAGTATTTT.

This clonotype was detected ten times or more. The V call is TRBV2, the J call TRBJ2-3; D may match TRBD1 or TRBD2 (5 bases each). The V gene lost 6 bases and the J gene lost 10 bases, with 26 bases spanning the gap. The CDR3 loop spans 16 amino acids. Germline assignment: CDR1 SNHLY and CDR2 FYNNEI. The CDR3 DNA reads TGTGCCAGCAGCCCGCTAGAAGGGAGCTACAGGTTTCCGCAGTATTTT. This codes for CASSPLEGSYRFPQYF.

This clonotype was recorded many times. J is TRBJ2-2 and V is TRBV9, with D uncertain. The V and J ends lost 7 bases and 3 bases respectively, with 10 bases between them. The CDR3 spans 13 residues. CDR1 and CDR2 (germline): SGDLS, YYNGEE. The CDR3 DNA reads TGTGCCAGCTCGTATGGGGACACCGGGGAGCTGTTTTTT. It translates to CASSYGDTGELFF.

The genes are TRBV3-1 and TRBJ1-1; 7 nucleotides match TRBD1. The CDR3 extends over 14 amino acids. Germline-derived CDR1 and CDR2 are LGHDT and YNNKEL (reference sequence). V lost 2 bases, J lost 5 bases, and 5 bases stayed unmatched. In DNA, the CDR3 is TGTGCCAGCAGCCAAACAGGGGTGAGGACTGAAGCTTTCTTT. Protein product: CASSQTGVRTEAFF. The full variable domain, its missing parts supplied by reference TRBV3-1 and TRBJ1-1, is DTAVSQTPKYLVTQMGNDKSIKCEQNLGHDTMYWYKQDSKKFLKIMFSYNNKELIINETVPNRFSPKSPDKAHLNLHINSLELGDSAVYFCASSQTGVRTEAFFGQGTRLTVV.

This clonotype was recorded at least ten times. The chain carries TRBV3-1 and TRBJ1-1, with TRBD1 matching over 8 bases. Trimming removed 6 bases from V and 5 bases from J; junction bases left unmatched: 8. Germline V gives CDR1 LGHDT, CDR2 YNNKEL (reference sequence). The CDR3 totals 14 residues. CDR3 bases: TGTGCCAGCAGTACTCGGACAGGGACGACTGAAGCTTTCTTT. Translating it yields CASSTRTGTTEAFF.

This clonotype appeared many times. CDR3 coding DNA: TGCGCCAGCAGCGACGTACAGGGGGCGAACACTGAAGCTTTCTTT. Translated: CASSDVQGANTEAFF. The chain recombines TRBV4-1 with TRBJ1-1; 9 bases fit TRBD1. Germline assignment: CDR1 MGHRA and CDR2 YSYEKL. V shed 5 bases and J 1 base; nucleotides not matched to a gene: 5. The CDR3 totals 15 residues.

This clonotype was detected a few times. The chain combines TRBV20-1 with TRBJ1-5; D gene ambiguous. The germline CDR1 and CDR2 sequences are DFQATT and SNEGSKA (reference sequence). Between the trimmed V and J ends, which lost 6 bases and 5 bases, there was a span of 11 bases. The length of the CDR3 is 12 residues. The CDR3 coding sequence is TGCAGTGCGGGGATCCGATATCAGCCCCAGCATTTT. Encoded protein: CSAGIRYQPQHF.

At least ten counts were recorded for this clonotype. The chain uses TRBV7-2 and TRBJ2-7; 10 bases line up with TRBD2. Germline loops: CDR1 SGHTA, CDR2 FQGNSA. Trimming at V came to 5 bases and at J to 4 bases, leaving 11 bases not matched to a gene. The CDR3 has 16 amino acids. The CDR3 region has the DNA TGTGCCAGCAGCACGTCAGCGGGGGGGCCCTCGTACGAGCAGTACTTC. This gives the protein CASSTSAGGPSYEQYF.

A note on this clonotype: This could be a read error, since a much larger clone is one nucleotide away. The gene calls are TRBV4-3 and TRBJ2-3, with TRBD2 matching 11 bases. The CDR3 has 19 residues. Germline CDR1 and CDR2: LGHNA and YSLEER. CDR3 amino acids: CTSSQDWASGGTSTDTQYF. As DNA, the CDR3 is TGCACCAGCAGCCAAGATTGGGCTAGCGGGGGGACCAGCACAGATACGCAGTATTTT.